The 10 T cell receptor beta chains presented below share a single source sample, sequenced in a study of blood T cells in healthy people across ages. For the second PCR, which ran for 7 to 11 cycles, a sample-barcoded 5' primer and a J-beta primer mix were used. TCRdb used MiXCR to reprocess the 5' RACE reads, holding one entry per CDR3 protein. The profile shows some 760,000 distinct CDR3 sequences, about 25% of them singletons. Another study also made use of these data, one on T cells of mothers and their children.

The sequenced sample was blood. Every receptor here comes from a boy aged 5-17 years in good health.

The chain has TRBV28 and TRBJ2-5, with D tentatively TRBD1 (5 bases). CDR3 length: 14 residues. Germline V lookup: CDR1 MDHEN, CDR2 SYDVKM. Trimming left V 2 bases short and J 4 bases short, with 11 bases between. CDR3 DNA sequence: TGTGCCAGCAGTTTAATCAGGGTGCGAGAGACCCAGTACTTC. Translating it yields CASSLIRVRETQYF.

The chain carries TRBV20-1 and TRBJ2-3; 7 positions match TRBD1. CDR1 and CDR2 from the germline V gene are DFQATT and SNEGSKA (reference sequence). J gave up 8 bases and V 3 bases, and 8 bases lay outside the gene matches. CDR3 length equals 13 residues. The DNA for the CDR3 is TGCAGTGCTAGGGTCAGGGGGACGGGTACGCAGTATTTT. This codes for CSARVRGTGTQYF.

The chain links TRBV29-1 to TRBJ2-5, with 10 positions matching TRBD2. This CDR3 spans 19 amino acids. With 3 bases clipped from V and 5 bases from J, the junction kept 21 bases outside the gene matches. The V gene's germline CDR1 is SQVTM and CDR2 ANQGSEA. CDR3 sequence reads: CSVEGGTSVRRAVGETQYF. The CDR3 DNA is TGCAGCGTTGAGGGCGGGACTAGCGTGAGAAGGGCCGTGGGTGAGACCCAGTACTTC.

V usage is TRBV7-6 and J usage is TRBJ2-1, with 7 bases lining up with TRBD2. The CDR3 extends over 14 amino acids. Germline V gene sequence: CDR1 SGHVS, CDR2 FNYEAQ. V lost 1 base, J lost 13 bases, and 10 bases stayed unmatched. The CDR3 DNA is TGTGCCAGCAGCTTAGGGGGCGGGGGTTCTGAACAGTTCTTC. Its protein is CASSLGGGGSEQFF. Filled out from reference TRBV7-6 and TRBJ2-1, the complete variable domain reads GAGVSQSPRYKVTKRGQDVALRCDPISGHVSLYWYRQALGQGPEFLTYFNYEAQQDKSGLPNDRFSAERPEGSISTLTIQRTEQRDSAMYRCASSLGGGGSEQFFGPGTRLTVL.

This chain uses TRBV9 with TRBJ2-5; a possible D gene is TRBD2 (6 bases). This CDR3 is built from 16 residues. Trimming pared 3 bases from V and 6 bases from J, leaving 21 bases between. Germline V gene data show CDR1 as SGDLS and CDR2 as YYNGEE. CDR3 sequence reads: CASSARLGQFGKTQYF. The CDR3 DNA reads as TGTGCCAGCAGCGCCCGACTAGGGCAGTTTGGAAAGACCCAGTACTTC.

The genes are TRBV7-2 and TRBJ2-7; 7 positions match TRBD2. The CDR3 spans 14 residues. The V segment lost 8 bases and the J segment 2 bases; nucleotides outside the gene matches: 9. Germline-derived CDR1 and CDR2 are SGHTA and FQGNSA. CDR3 DNA: TGTGCCAGCCACAGCGGGGTCGTACCCTACGAGCAGTACTTC. Encoded protein: CASHSGVVPYEQYF.

The genes are TRBV21-1 and TRBJ1-6. TRBV21-1 is recorded as a pseudogene. CDR3 size: 14 residues. CDR3 bases: TGTGCCAGCAGCCTTCAACGTCTCGGTTCACCCCTCCACTTT. The encoded protein is CASSLQRLGSPLHF.

This chain uses TRBV12-3 or TRBV12-4 with TRBJ1-6; D is ambiguous. Trimming pared 5 bases from V and 7 bases from J, leaving 12 bases between. The CDR3 covers 14 residues. CDR3 in DNA: TGTGCCAGCAGTCCGTGGGCAGAGAATTCACCCCTCCACTTT. Translating it yields CASSPWAENSPLHF.

The V call is TRBV12-3 or TRBV12-4, the J call TRBJ1-4; 9 bases agree with TRBD1. V was pared by 5 bases and J by 8 bases, with 6 bases of the junction left unmatched. CDR3 length: 14 amino acids. CDR3 DNA: TGTGCCAGCAGTATGGACAGGGGAGACGAAAAACTGTTTTTT. As protein: CASSMDRGDEKLFF.

V and J are TRBV13 and TRBJ2-5; a weak D match, TRBD2 (5 bases). The end of the DNA fits TRBJ2-7 better, so the J call may be wrong. Germline V lookup: CDR1 PRHDT, CDR2 FYEKMQ (reference sequence). The CDR3 spans 13 residues. The DNA of the CDR3 is TGTGCCAGCATCTCCCGGGGAGCTGGCGAGCAGTACTTC. It codes for CASISRGAGEQYF.